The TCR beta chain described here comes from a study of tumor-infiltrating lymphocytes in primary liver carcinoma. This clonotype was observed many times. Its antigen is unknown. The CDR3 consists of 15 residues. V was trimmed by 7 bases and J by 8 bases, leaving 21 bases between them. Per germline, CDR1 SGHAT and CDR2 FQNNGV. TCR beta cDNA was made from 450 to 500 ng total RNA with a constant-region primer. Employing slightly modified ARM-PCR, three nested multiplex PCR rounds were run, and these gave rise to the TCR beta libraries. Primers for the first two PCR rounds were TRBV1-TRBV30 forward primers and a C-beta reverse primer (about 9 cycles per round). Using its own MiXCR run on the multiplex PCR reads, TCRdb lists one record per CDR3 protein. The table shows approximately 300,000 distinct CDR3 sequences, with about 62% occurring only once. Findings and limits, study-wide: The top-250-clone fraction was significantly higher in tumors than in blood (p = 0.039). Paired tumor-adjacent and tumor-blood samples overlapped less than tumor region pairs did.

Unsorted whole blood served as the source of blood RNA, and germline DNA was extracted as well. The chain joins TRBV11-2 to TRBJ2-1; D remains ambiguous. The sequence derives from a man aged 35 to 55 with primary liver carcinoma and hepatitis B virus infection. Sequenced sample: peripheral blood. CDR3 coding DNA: TGTGCCAGCAACTCCCGGCCTCAAGAGGTGCATGAGCAGTTCTTC. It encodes CASNSRPQEVHEQFF.